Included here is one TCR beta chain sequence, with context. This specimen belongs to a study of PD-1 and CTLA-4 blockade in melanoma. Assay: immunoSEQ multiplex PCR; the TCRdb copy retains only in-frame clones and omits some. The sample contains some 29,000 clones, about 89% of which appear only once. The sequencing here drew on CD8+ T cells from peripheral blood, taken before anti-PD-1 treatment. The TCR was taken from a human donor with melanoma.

CDR3 bases: TGCGCCAGCACCGACGGGAACACTGAAGCTTTCTTT. It specifies CASTDGNTEAFF. V and J are TRBV5-1 and TRBJ1-1, with D uncertain. Trimming stripped 6 bases from V and 1 base from J, with 7 bases between. This CDR3 has 12 amino acids. Germline V gene sequence: CDR1 SGHRS, CDR2 YFSETQ.